These T cell receptor beta chains were read from a single sample in a study of STAT5B mutations in CD4+ large granular lymphocyte leukemia. Using immunoSEQ multiplex PCR, the repertoire was profiled, and TCRdb retains in-frame clones only, with some absent. The repertoire holds roughly 48,000 clones, under 80% seen once, with less than 2% in the top ten. The sample was CD4+ T cells from blood buffy coats. The receptors were sampled from a human donor in good health. Each CDR3 is given with its conserved first and last residue. A D gene is named only where the DNA matches it firmly. Rows may omit the clone size; those that give it use once, few, many or a size class.

clone size: -; V gene: TRBV2; D gene: -; J gene: TRBJ2-2; CDR3 DNA: TGTGCCAGCGCCAGGGACACCGGGGAGCTGTTTTTT; CDR3 protein: CASARDTGELFF
clone size: few; V gene: TRBV18; D gene: -; J gene: TRBJ1-1; CDR3 DNA: TGTGCCAGCTCAGGGCGGACGAACACTGAAGCTTTCTTT; CDR3 protein: CASSGRTNTEAFF
clone size: once; V gene: TRBV11-1; D gene: -; J gene: TRBJ2-5; CDR3 DNA: TGTGCCAGCAGCTTAGGAGTCAGGGATCAAGAGACCCAGTACTTC; CDR3 protein: CASSLGVRDQETQYF
clone size: -; V gene: TRBV7-9; D gene: TRBD2; J gene: TRBJ2-1; CDR3 DNA: TGTGCCAGCAGCCCCCAGAGCGGGGGGGGCTCGAATGAGCAGTTCTTC; CDR3 protein: CASSPQSGGGSNEQFF
clone size: few; V gene: TRBV7-9; D gene: TRBD1; J gene: TRBJ1-1; CDR3 DNA: TGTGCCAGCAGCGGCCGGACAGGGTATCTGACTGAAGCTTTCTTT; CDR3 protein: CASSGRTGYLTEAFF
clone size: -; V gene: TRBV10-3; D gene: -; J gene: TRBJ2-2; CDR3 DNA: TGTGCCATCAGTGGAGGACACGACACCGGGGAGCTGTTTTTT; CDR3 protein: CAISGGHDTGELFF
clone size: few; V gene: TRBV11-2; D gene: -; J gene: TRBJ2-5; CDR3 DNA: TGTGCCAGCAGCTTAGGTAACCTTAAAGAGACCCAGTACTTC; CDR3 protein: CASSLGNLKETQYF
clone size: -; V gene: TRBV9; D gene: -; J gene: TRBJ1-2; CDR3 DNA: TGTGCCAGCAGCGTAGACGCAGGGACGAACTATGGCTACACCTTC; CDR3 protein: CASSVDAGTNYGYTF
clone size: -; V gene: TRBV5-1; D gene: -; J gene: TRBJ2-5; CDR3 DNA: TGCGCCAGCAGCGGGGGGACGATCCTGGGGCAAGAGACCCAGTACTTC; CDR3 protein: CASSGGTILGQETQYF
clone size: -; V gene: TRBV5-1; D gene: -; J gene: TRBJ2-1; CDR3 DNA: TGCGCCAGCAGCTTGGGTGACTCCTCCTACAATGAGCAGTTCTTC; CDR3 protein: CASSLGDSSYNEQFF
clone size: -; V gene: TRBV6-1; D gene: -; J gene: TRBJ2-3; CDR3 DNA: TGTGCCAGCAGTGATCCGCTGTCGCGGGGAGTAAATACGCAGTATTTT; CDR3 protein: CASSDPLSRGVNTQYF
clone size: -; V gene: TRBV9; D gene: -; J gene: TRBJ2-3; CDR3 DNA: TGTGCCAGCAGCTCCCACACGTCTAGCACAGATACGCAGTATTTT; CDR3 protein: CASSSHTSSTDTQYF
clone size: few; V gene: TRBV7-6; D gene: -; J gene: TRBJ2-2; CDR3 DNA: TGTGCCTCAAGAGCGGGAACAGGGACCGGGGAGCTGTTTTTT; CDR3 protein: CASRAGTGTGELFF
clone size: -; V gene: TRBV7-2; D gene: -; J gene: TRBJ2-3; CDR3 DNA: TGTGCCAGCAGCTTCCTAAGCGGCAGCACAGATACGCAGTATTTT; CDR3 protein: CASSFLSGSTDTQYF
clone size: -; V gene: TRBV6-5; D gene: TRBD2; J gene: TRBJ2-3; CDR3 DNA: TGTGCCAGCAGTTATTCGGGGGGGCCCACAGATACGCAGTATTTT; CDR3 protein: CASSYSGGPTDTQYF
clone size: -; V gene: TRBV5-1; D gene: -; J gene: TRBJ2-3; CDR3 DNA: TGCGCCAGCAGCGTTGGAGGGGTGGTCACAGATACGCAGTATTTT; CDR3 protein: CASSVGGVVTDTQYF
clone size: -; V gene: TRBV5-6; D gene: -; J gene: TRBJ1-2; CDR3 DNA: TGTGCCAGCAGCTTGTATAACGCCAACTATGGCTACACCTTC; CDR3 protein: CASSLYNANYGYTF
clone size: -; V gene: TRBV6-1; D gene: -; J gene: TRBJ1-1; CDR3 DNA: TGTGCCAGCACCGATACTTACGGCAACACTGAAGCTTTCTTT; CDR3 protein: CASTDTYGNTEAFF
clone size: -; V gene: TRBV7-9; D gene: -; J gene: TRBJ2-5; CDR3 DNA: TGTGCCAGCAGCTTCTTCTTAGCCCGGTACCAAGAGACCCAGTACTTC; CDR3 protein: CASSFFLARYQETQYF
clone size: -; V gene: TRBV10-3; D gene: -; J gene: TRBJ2-3; CDR3 DNA: TGTGCCATCAGTGAATACGGAAGCACAGATACGCAGTATTTT; CDR3 protein: CAISEYGSTDTQYF
clone size: -; V gene: TRBV6-6; D gene: -; J gene: TRBJ1-1; CDR3 DNA: TGTGCCAGCAGTTACCCGGGGACTAGAGGGAACACTGAAGCTTTCTTT; CDR3 protein: CASSYPGTRGNTEAFF
clone size: -; V gene: TRBV10-1; D gene: -; J gene: TRBJ2-3; CDR3 DNA: TGCGCCAGCAGACAGGGCCGGCTATCCGATACGCAGTATTTT; CDR3 protein: CASRQGRLSDTQYF
clone size: once; V gene: TRBV10-3; D gene: TRBD2; J gene: TRBJ2-3; CDR3 DNA: TGTGCCAGTACTAGCGGGATGAGCACAGATACGCAGTATTTT; CDR3 protein: CASTSGMSTDTQYF
clone size: -; V gene: TRBV9; D gene: -; J gene: TRBJ2-3; CDR3 DNA: TGTGCCAGCAGCGTAAGTCCCCTACCGGCAGATACGCAGTATTTT; CDR3 protein: CASSVSPLPADTQYF
clone size: -; V gene: TRBV10-3; D gene: TRBD1; J gene: TRBJ1-5; CDR3 DNA: TGTGCCACCGCGGGACAGGGGAGCAATCAGCCCCAGCATTTT; CDR3 protein: CATAGQGSNQPQHF
clone size: few; V gene: TRBV19; D gene: -; J gene: TRBJ2-1; CDR3 DNA: TGTGCCAGTAGTATCAGCCCAGCCTACAATGAGCAGTTCTTC; CDR3 protein: CASSISPAYNEQFF
clone size: -; V gene: TRBV27; D gene: -; J gene: TRBJ1-1; CDR3 DNA: TGTGCCAGCAGTTTTATTACGCGTCTGAACACTGAAGCTTTCTTT; CDR3 protein: CASSFITRLNTEAFF
clone size: -; V gene: TRBV6-1; D gene: -; J gene: TRBJ2-7; CDR3 DNA: TGTGCCAGCAAGGAGGGGATTTATTACGAGCAGTACTTC; CDR3 protein: CASKEGIYYEQYF
clone size: few; V gene: TRBV2; D gene: -; J gene: TRBJ2-1; CDR3 DNA: TGTGCCAGCAGTGAGAGCCCAGGGACACAGTTCTTC; CDR3 protein: CASSESPGTQFF
clone size: -; V gene: TRBV28; D gene: -; J gene: TRBJ1-4; CDR3 DNA: TGTGCCAGCAGTCTAGTTGCAACTAATGAAAAACTGTTTTTT; CDR3 protein: CASSLVATNEKLFF
clone size: few; V gene: TRBV19; D gene: -; J gene: TRBJ1-4; CDR3 DNA: TGTGCCAGTAGAAATGACCGGGCAACTAATGAAAAACTGTTTTTT; CDR3 protein: CASRNDRATNEKLFF
clone size: -; V gene: TRBV5-1; D gene: -; J gene: TRBJ1-5; CDR3 DNA: TGCGCCAGCAGCTTGGAAGGGTTGGGGCAGCCCCAGCATTTT; CDR3 protein: CASSLEGLGQPQHF
clone size: -; V gene: TRBV7-8; D gene: -; J gene: TRBJ2-5; CDR3 DNA: TGTGCCAGCAGCCGATCCGGGACACTAGAGACCCAGTACTTC; CDR3 protein: CASSRSGTLETQYF
clone size: -; V gene: TRBV11-1; D gene: -; J gene: TRBJ1-3; CDR3 DNA: TGTGCCAGCAGCTTATCCGTGGGGAACTCTGGAAACACCATATATTTT; CDR3 protein: CASSLSVGNSGNTIYF
clone size: -; V gene: TRBV28; D gene: TRBD1; J gene: TRBJ1-4; CDR3 DNA: TGTGCCAGCAGTTTTGGGGGCAGGGGGAGTGAAAAACTGTTTTTT; CDR3 protein: CASSFGGRGSEKLFF
clone size: few; V gene: TRBV19; D gene: TRBD1; J gene: TRBJ1-5; CDR3 DNA: TGTGCCAGCCGGGACAGGGGGGAACAGCCCCAGCATTTT; CDR3 protein: CASRDRGEQPQHF
clone size: -; V gene: TRBV19; D gene: -; J gene: TRBJ1-5; CDR3 DNA: TGTGCCAGTAGTACCACCCCCTTATTTCAGCCCCAGCATTTT; CDR3 protein: CASSTTPLFQPQHF
clone size: -; V gene: TRBV7-7; D gene: TRBD1; J gene: TRBJ2-1; CDR3 DNA: TGTGCTAGCAGCTCCTCACGGGACAGTAATGAGCAGTTCTTC; CDR3 protein: CASSSSRDSNEQFF
clone size: few; V gene: TRBV19; D gene: -; J gene: TRBJ1-5; CDR3 DNA: TGTGCCAGTAGTGGGACCGGCGGGGTGCCCCAGCATTTT; CDR3 protein: CASSGTGGVPQHF